This entry features one TCR beta chain sequence. Its antigen is undetermined. Vbeta (60) and Jbeta (13) primers were used in the PCR. Sequencing was performed with immunoSEQ multiplex PCR; in TCRdb, only in-frame clones are kept and a portion is missing. The data show approximately 120,000 clones, less than 80% seen once. This entry belongs to a study of cytomegalovirus exposure and HLA in healthy donors. Study outcomes and limitations: Most subjects had HLA-A and HLA-B alleles reportedly predicted accurately by TCR beta sequences. Follow-up analysis found HLA locus-dependent TCR association rates, highest for DRB1 and lowest for HLA-C. Productive rates of about 87% or about 30% were seen for most TCR beta V segments in an earlier analysis.

The CDR3 is 15 residues long. Germline V gene sequence: CDR1 MDHEN, CDR2 SYDVKM. V was pared by 4 bases and J by 7 bases, with 5 bases of the junction left unmatched. This clonotype was obtained from a man in his fifties or sixties in good health and CMV-seronegative. The sample comprised PBMCs. The rearrangement links TRBV28 to TRBJ1-6; 9 bases agree with TRBD1. The CDR3 DNA reads TGTGCCAGCAGTTCCTTGACAGGGGGAAATTCACCCCTCCACTTT. Protein: CASSSLTGGNSPLHF.